This TCR beta chain was obtained from a study of blood T cells in healthy people across ages. Points from the study as a whole: More naive CD4+ cells and higher diversity marked long-lived donors relative to aged donors.

The CDR3 is 15 residues long. Germline V gene lookup returns CDR1 SGHTA and CDR2 FQGNSA. V was trimmed by 2 bases and J by 7 bases, leaving 17 bases between them. A note on this clonotype: Antigen specificity is unknown.

A J-beta primer mix and a sample-barcoded 5' primer were used in a second PCR of about 6 to 12 cycles. TCRdb used MiXCR to reprocess the 5' RACE reads, holding one entry per CDR3 protein. This sample has approximately 800,000 distinct CDR3 sequences; roughly 64% occur once, and the top ten carry around 22%. It was approximately 10 milliliters of peripheral blood that were drawn from each donor. Each sample had at least 6.5 million PBMCs isolated. The sample was blood. V is TRBV7-2 and J is TRBJ1-2, with D tentatively TRBD1 (5 bases). The receptor comes from a man aged 25-45 years in good health. In DNA form, the CDR3 reads TGTGCCAGCAGCTTAACCCCAGGGATCTTTGGTGGCTACACCTTC. Residues: CASSLTPGIFGGYTF.